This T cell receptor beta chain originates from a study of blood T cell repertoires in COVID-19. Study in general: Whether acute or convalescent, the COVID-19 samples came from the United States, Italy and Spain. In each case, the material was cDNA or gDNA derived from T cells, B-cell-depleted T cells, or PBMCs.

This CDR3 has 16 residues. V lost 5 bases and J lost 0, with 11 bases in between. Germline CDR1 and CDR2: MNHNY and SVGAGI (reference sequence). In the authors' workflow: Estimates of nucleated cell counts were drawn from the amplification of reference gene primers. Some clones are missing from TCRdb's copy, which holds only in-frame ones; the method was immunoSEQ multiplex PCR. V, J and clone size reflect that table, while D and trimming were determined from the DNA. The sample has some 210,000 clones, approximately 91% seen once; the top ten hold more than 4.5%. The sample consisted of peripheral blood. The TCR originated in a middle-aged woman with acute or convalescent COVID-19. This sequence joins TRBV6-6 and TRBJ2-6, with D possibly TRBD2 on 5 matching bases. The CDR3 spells CASSRSAGSGANVLTF. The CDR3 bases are TGTGCCAGCAGTCGATCGGCGGGCTCTGGGGCCAACGTCCTGACTTTC.